The subject of this entry is one T cell receptor (beta chain). This clonotype has a count of ten or more. Its antigen is not yet known. Base qualities are not recorded, but no much larger clone differs from it by a single base. This sample stems from a study of human T cells and chemical hapten exposure (dated by TCRdb to about 2021). A note on the overall study: Libraries were combined into a pool for sequencing, and differences in TCR yield between samples came mainly from small differences in library volumes within the pool. Both TCR alpha and TCR beta chains were sequenced from each blood RNA sample. This study followed changes in the peripheral blood TCR repertoire in vivo during primary and secondary sensitization of alopecia patients to the hapten diphenylcyclopropenone (DPC). Overall results and qualifications from the work: Repeated subsampling changed both the strength of the expansion versus patch-test correlation and the threshold at which the correlation became significant. The number of TCRs above 1 in 1000 frequency did not change with DPC sensitization; there was no evidence of global repertoire structure alterations.

Unfractionated whole blood was collected in Tempus Blood RNA tubes, and total RNA was extracted from that blood. As TCR sequencing controls, five healthy volunteers were used, with blood taken at day 0, 2 weeks and 6 weeks. The method was 5' RACE. Sequencing was carried out with an Illumina MiSeq. During library preparation, unique molecular identifiers were attached to individual cDNA molecules so that TCRs could be counted in a quantitative, reproducible way. The paper's processing steps were these. Samples had a median of roughly 99,000 TCRs, with a range from about 23,224 to 750,000. V, J and CDR3 annotation of the TCR reads was performed with the Decombinator software suite. For PS versus PT1 abundance plots, all samples were subsampled to the same number of TCRs (28,000). TCRs were defined as expanded if absent before sensitization and observed at least eight times at the 2-week time point. Clones were called with MiXCR by TCRdb after fastp trimmed the public reads at Q25, and only in-frame beta chains were retained. Here each entry gathers all rows of one CDR3 protein and keeps the most common genes and DNA. TCRdb's processing, not the authors' own work, is the source of the V and J calls. The sample records about 140,000 distinct CDR3 sequences, around 4.1% of which are singletons. Together, the top ten hold about 1.3% of the sample.

The CDR3 has 13 amino acids, counting the end cysteine and phenylalanine. Just CDR3 DNA is preserved here, 39 bases in frame from base 1. Trimming costs V 5 bases and J 1 base, and their ends lie 11 bases apart. Per the germline V gene (reference sequence), GTSNPN is the CDR1 and SVGIG is the CDR2. The clonotype was recovered from a female donor in good health. The chain is assembled from TRBV30 and TRBJ1-2; 5 matching bases give a weak D call of TRBD1. The nucleotide sequence reads TGTGCCTGGGGGTCAGGGTTTAACTATGGCTACACCTTC. Translated, it gives CAWGSGFNYGYTF.